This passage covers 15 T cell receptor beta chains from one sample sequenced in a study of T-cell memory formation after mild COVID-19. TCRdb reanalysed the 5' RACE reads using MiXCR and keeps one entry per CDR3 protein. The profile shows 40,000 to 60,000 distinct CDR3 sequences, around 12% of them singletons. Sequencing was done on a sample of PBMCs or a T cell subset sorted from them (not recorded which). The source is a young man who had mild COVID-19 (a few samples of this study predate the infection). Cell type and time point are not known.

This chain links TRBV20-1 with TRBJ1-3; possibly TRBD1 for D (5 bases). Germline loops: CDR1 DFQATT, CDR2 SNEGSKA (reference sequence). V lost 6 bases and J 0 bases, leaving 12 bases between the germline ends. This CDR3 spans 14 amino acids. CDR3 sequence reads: CSARDFNSGNTIYF. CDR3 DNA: TGCAGTGCCCGGGACTTCAACTCTGGAAACACCATATATTTT.

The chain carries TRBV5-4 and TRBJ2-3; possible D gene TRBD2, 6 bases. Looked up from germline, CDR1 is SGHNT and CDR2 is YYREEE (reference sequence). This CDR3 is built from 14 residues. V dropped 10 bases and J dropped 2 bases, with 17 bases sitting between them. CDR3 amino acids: CAATIGGNTDTQYF. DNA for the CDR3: TGTGCCGCGACAATTGGGGGGAACACAGATACGCAGTATTTT.

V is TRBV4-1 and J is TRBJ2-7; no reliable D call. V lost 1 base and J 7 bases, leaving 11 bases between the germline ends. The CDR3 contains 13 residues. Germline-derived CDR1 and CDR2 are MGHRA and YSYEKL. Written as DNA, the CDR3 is TGCGCCAGCAGCCAAGCGGACCGAAGAGAGCAGTACTTC. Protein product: CASSQADRREQYF.

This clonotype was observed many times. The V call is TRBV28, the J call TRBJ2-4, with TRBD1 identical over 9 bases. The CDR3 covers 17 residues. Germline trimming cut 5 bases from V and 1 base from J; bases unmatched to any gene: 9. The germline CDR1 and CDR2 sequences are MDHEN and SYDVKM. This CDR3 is CASSGAGTGLAKNIQYF. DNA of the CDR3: TGTGCCAGCAGTGGGGCCGGGACAGGGTTGGCCAAAAACATTCAGTACTTC.

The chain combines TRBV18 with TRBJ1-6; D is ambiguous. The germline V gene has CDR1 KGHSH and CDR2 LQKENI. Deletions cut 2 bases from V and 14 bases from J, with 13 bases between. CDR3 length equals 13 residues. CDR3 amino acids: CASSPERLAALHF. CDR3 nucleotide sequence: TGTGCCAGCTCACCAGAGAGGCTAGCGGCCCTCCACTTT.

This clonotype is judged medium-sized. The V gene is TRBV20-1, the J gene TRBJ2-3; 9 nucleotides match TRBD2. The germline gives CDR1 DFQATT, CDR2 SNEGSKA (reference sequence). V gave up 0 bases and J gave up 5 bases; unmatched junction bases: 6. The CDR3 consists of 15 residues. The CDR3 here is CSARERTSAGDTQYF. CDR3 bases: TGCAGTGCTAGAGAAAGGACTAGCGCGGGAGATACGCAGTATTTT.

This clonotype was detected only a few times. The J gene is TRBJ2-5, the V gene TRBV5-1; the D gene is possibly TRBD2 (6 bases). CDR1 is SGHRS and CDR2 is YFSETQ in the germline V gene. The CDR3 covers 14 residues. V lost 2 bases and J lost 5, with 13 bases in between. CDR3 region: CASSFRGIEETQYF. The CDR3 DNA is TGCGCCAGCAGCTTCCGCGGGATTGAGGAGACCCAGTACTTC.

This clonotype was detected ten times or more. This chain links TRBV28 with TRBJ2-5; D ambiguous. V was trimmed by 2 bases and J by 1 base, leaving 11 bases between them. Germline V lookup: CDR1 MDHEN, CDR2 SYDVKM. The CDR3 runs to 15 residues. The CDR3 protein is CASSLVRPLQETQYF. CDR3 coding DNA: TGTGCCAGCAGTTTAGTCCGGCCACTCCAAGAGACCCAGTACTTC.

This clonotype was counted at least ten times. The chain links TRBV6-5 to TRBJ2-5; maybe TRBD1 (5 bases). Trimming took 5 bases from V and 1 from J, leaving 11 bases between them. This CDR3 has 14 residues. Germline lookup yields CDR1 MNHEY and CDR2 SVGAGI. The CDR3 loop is CASSPGLRQETQYF. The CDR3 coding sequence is TGTGCCAGCAGTCCAGGGTTGCGCCAAGAGACCCAGTACTTC.

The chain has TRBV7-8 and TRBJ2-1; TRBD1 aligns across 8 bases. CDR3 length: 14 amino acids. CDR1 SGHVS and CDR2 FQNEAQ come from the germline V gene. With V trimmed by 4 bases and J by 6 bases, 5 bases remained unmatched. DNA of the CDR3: TGTGCCAGCAGCTCCGGACAGGGCCCCAATGAGCAGTTCTTC. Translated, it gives CASSSGQGPNEQFF.

CDR3 in DNA: TGTGCCAGCAGCTTAAATGGGGGTAACCAAGAGACCCAGTACTTC. Protein sequence: CASSLNGGNQETQYF. The chain recombines TRBV7-2 with TRBJ2-5, with D perhaps given as TRBD1 or TRBD2 (5 bases each). CDR3 length: 15 amino acids. Germline loops: CDR1 SGHTA, CDR2 FQGNSA. V lost 2 bases and J lost 0, with 10 bases in between.

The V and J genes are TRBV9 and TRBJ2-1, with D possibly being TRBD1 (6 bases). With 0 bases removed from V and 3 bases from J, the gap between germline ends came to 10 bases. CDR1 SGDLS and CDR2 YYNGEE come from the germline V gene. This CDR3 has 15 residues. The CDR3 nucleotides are TGTGCCAGCAGCGTAGAGGGGGACGGCTACAATGAGCAGTTCTTC. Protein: CASSVEGDGYNEQFF. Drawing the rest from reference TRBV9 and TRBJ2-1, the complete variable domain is DSGVTQTPKHLITATGQRVTLRCSPRSGDLSVYWYQQSLDQGLQFLIQYYNGEERAKGNILERFSAQQFPDLHSELNLSSLELGDSALYFCASSVEGDGYNEQFFGPGTRLTVL.

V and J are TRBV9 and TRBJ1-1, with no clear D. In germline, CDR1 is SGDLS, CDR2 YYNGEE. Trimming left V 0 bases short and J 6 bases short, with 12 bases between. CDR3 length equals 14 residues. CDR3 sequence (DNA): TGTGCCAGCAGCGTAGATGGCATAGGTCCTGAAGCTTTCTTT. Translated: CASSVDGIGPEAFF.

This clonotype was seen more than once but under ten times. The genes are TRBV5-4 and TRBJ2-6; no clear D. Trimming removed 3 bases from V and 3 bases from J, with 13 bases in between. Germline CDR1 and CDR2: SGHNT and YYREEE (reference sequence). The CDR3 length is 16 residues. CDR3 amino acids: CASSSLLAVGANVLTF. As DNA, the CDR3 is TGTGCCAGCAGCTCCCTACTGGCTGTTGGGGCCAACGTCCTGACTTTC.

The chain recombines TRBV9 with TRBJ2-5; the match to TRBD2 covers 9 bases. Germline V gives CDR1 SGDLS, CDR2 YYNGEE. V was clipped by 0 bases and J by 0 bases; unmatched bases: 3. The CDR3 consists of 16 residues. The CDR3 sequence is CASSVASGDYQETQYF. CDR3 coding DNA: TGTGCCAGCAGCGTAGCTAGCGGGGATTACCAAGAGACCCAGTACTTC.